A single sample gave rise to the 26 T cell receptor beta chains below, sequenced in a study of blood T cell repertoires in COVID-19. Profiled with immunoSEQ multiplex PCR; TCRdb holds only in-frame clones, not every one. The table has around 140,000 clones, around 80% seen once. The sequencing input was PBMCs or T cells enriched from blood (not recorded which). These receptors came from a man in his forties with acute COVID-19.

This clone was recorded only once. V usage is TRBV3-1 (or the pseudogene TRBV3-2) and J usage is TRBJ2-1; 11 bases line up with TRBD2. Germline V lookup: CDR1 LGHDT, CDR2 YNNKEL (reference sequence). The CDR3 loop spans 18 amino acids. The trim removed 0 bases at V and 1 base at J, leaving 5 bases unmatched. The CDR3 nucleotides are TGTGCCAGCAGCCAAGAAGGTAGCGGGGGGGCATCCTACAATGAGCAGTTCTTC. Protein: CASSQEGSGGASYNEQFF.

V is TRBV5-1 and J is TRBJ2-3; D not certain. The CDR3 consists of 12 residues. Trimming left V 4 bases short and J 5 bases short, with 8 bases between. Germline-derived CDR1 and CDR2 are SGHRS and YFSETQ. The CDR3 reads CASSPAGDTQYF. CDR3 nucleotide sequence: TGCGCCAGCAGCCCTGCCGGAGATACGCAGTATTTT.

This clone was seen a handful of times. The chain combines TRBV25-1 with TRBJ2-1, with 7 positions matching TRBD2. Germline V gene sequence: CDR1 MGHDK, CDR2 SYGVNS. The CDR3 has 15 residues. Trimming at V came to 3 bases and at J to 5 bases, leaving 7 bases not matched to a gene. The CDR3 here is CASSDLAGANNEQFF. CDR3 coding DNA: TGTGCCAGCAGTGACTTGGCGGGAGCCAACAATGAGCAGTTCTTC.

The chain combines TRBV18 with TRBJ1-2; TRBD1 aligns across 9 bases. The CDR3 length is 15 residues. From germline, CDR1 is KGHSH and CDR2 LQKENI. V lost 6 bases, J lost 8 bases, and 13 bases stayed unmatched. In DNA form, the CDR3 reads TGTGCCAGCTCGCCTGTCCCGACAGGGGGGTCGGGCTACACCTTC. Amino acid sequence: CASSPVPTGGSGYTF.

The chain combines TRBV7-3 with TRBJ2-5; D is undetermined. The CDR3 is 13 amino acids. Trimming shortened V by 2 bases and J by 5 bases, and 9 bases separated the two germline ends. CDR1 and CDR2 from the germline V gene are SGHTA and FQGTGA. The CDR3 loop reads CASSLAEAETQYF. The CDR3 DNA follows: TGTGCCAGCAGCTTAGCTGAGGCGGAGACCCAGTACTTC.

The J gene is TRBJ1-6, the V gene TRBV6-5; 8 bases align to TRBD1. Unmatched junction bases numbered 13, after V lost 2 bases and J lost 13 bases. The CDR3 contains 16 residues. The germline V gene has CDR1 MNHEY and CDR2 SVGAGI. The CDR3 DNA sequence: TGTGCCAGCAGTTACCGGGCAGGGGGCGCGTTACGCCCCCTCCACTTT. It codes for CASSYRAGGALRPLHF.

DNA for the CDR3: TGTGCCAGCAGCGTCAGACAGATCTTGAACACCGGGGAGCTGTTTTTT. It specifies CASSVRQILNTGELFF. The chain carries TRBV9 and TRBJ2-2, with D tentatively TRBD1 (5 bases). The CDR3 consists of 16 residues. Trimming took off 2 bases at V and 1 base at J, with 12 bases between the two ends. Germline assignment: CDR1 SGDLS and CDR2 YYNGEE.

The genes are TRBV5-5 and TRBJ2-7; 7 bases are shared with TRBD1. CDR1 is SGHKS and CDR2 is YYEKEE in the germline V gene (reference sequence). The CDR3 is 14 residues long. J gave up 6 bases and V 0 bases, and 6 bases lay outside the gene matches. As DNA, the CDR3 is TGTGCCAGCAGCTTGGACAGGGGCGCAACCGAGCAGTACTTC. Encoded protein: CASSLDRGATEQYF.

This clone has only one observation. One end of the junction varies from germline; a read error may be responsible. The sample has other DNA sequences that encode this CDR3 too. The chain links TRBV5-1 to TRBJ1-1; D is undetermined. Germline assignment: CDR1 SGHRS and CDR2 YFSETQ. CDR3 length equals 14 residues. CDR3 nucleotide sequence: TGCGCTAGCAGCTTGGAATCTAGGTCAGTTGAAGCTTTCTTT. It is translated as CASSLESRSVEAFF.

This clone was found a few times. This sequence joins TRBV4-2 and TRBJ1-5; TRBD1 agrees at 9 bases. The CDR3 spans 14 residues. Germline assignment: CDR1 LGHNA and CDR2 YNFKEQ. J gave up 4 bases and V 3 bases, and 1 base lay outside the gene matches. The CDR3 DNA reads as TGTGCCAGCAGCCAGGACAGGGGAAATCAGCCCCAGCATTTT. It translates to CASSQDRGNQPQHF.

The J gene is TRBJ2-3, the V gene TRBV14; D gene ambiguous. Germline CDR1 is SGHDN and CDR2 is FVKESK. V lost 6 bases and J lost 0, with 10 bases in between. The CDR3 extends over 14 amino acids. In nucleotides, the CDR3 is TGTGCCAGCAGAAGTGGGCTGAGCACAGATACGCAGTATTTT. Residues: CASRSGLSTDTQYF.

This chain joins TRBV23-1 and TRBJ1-2; D is uncertain. TRBV23-1 is an open reading frame whose function is uncertain. Between the trimmed V and J ends, which lost 0 bases and 2 bases, there was a span of 10 bases. This CDR3 has 15 residues. The CDR3 reads CASSQSDTGNYGYTF. As DNA, the CDR3 is TGCGCCAGCAGTCAATCTGACACGGGAAACTATGGCTACACCTTC.

The CDR3 reads CASSLELTDTQYF. CDR3 DNA sequence: TGTGCCAGCAGCTTGGAACTAACAGATACGCAGTATTTT. The V gene is TRBV5-6, the J gene TRBJ2-3; D not certain. Looked up from germline, CDR1 is SGHDT and CDR2 is YYEEEE. This CDR3 has 13 residues. V lost 0 bases and J 3 bases, leaving 5 bases between the germline ends.

The V call is TRBV3-1 (or the pseudogene TRBV3-2), the J call TRBJ1-4; 7 positions match TRBD1. CDR1 LGHDT and CDR2 YNNKEL come from the germline V gene (reference sequence). The trim removed 4 bases at V and 5 bases at J, leaving 7 bases unmatched. The CDR3 runs to 15 residues. The CDR3 DNA sequence: TGTGCCAGCAGCCTTACCGGGACAGCGAATGAAAAACTGTTTTTT. Protein product: CASSLTGTANEKLFF.

This clone was counted between two and nine times. V and J are TRBV19 and TRBJ1-4; a possible D gene is TRBD1 (5 bases). The CDR3 runs to 16 residues. Trimming left V 5 bases short and J 0 bases short, with 13 bases between. The germline CDR1 and CDR2 sequences are LNHDA and SQIVND (reference sequence). Here the CDR3 reads CASSQGPVATNEKLFF. The CDR3 nucleotides read TGTGCCAGTAGTCAGGGCCCAGTTGCAACTAATGAAAAACTGTTTTTT.

As for this clone: Since no conserved phenylalanine or tryptophan closes the CDR3, a read error is the likely cause. Because the CDR3's place on the DNA is in doubt, the DNA is left out and the CDR3 is given as listed by TCRdb. This sequence joins TRBV29-1 and TRBJ2-7; the tabulated D call, TRBD1, remains unverified against the DNA. With termini counted, the CDR3 has 10 amino acids. CDR1 is SQVTM, CDR2 ANQGSEA, per germline. The CDR3 protein is CSVLPQGGQI.

The chain has TRBV5-1 and TRBJ1-2, with D perhaps matching TRBD1 (5 bases). Germline values: CDR1 SGHRS, CDR2 YFSETQ. The CDR3 runs to 15 residues. Trimming removed 1 base from V and 6 bases from J, with 16 bases in between. The CDR3 is CASSLRDRGGDGYTF. CDR3 DNA: TGCGCCAGCAGCTTGAGAGACCGTGGGGGGGATGGCTACACCTTC.

The chain couples TRBV10-3 to TRBJ2-1, with 16 bases lining up with TRBD2. V dropped 5 bases and J dropped 2; count of bases not matched to a gene: 3. Per the germline V gene, CDR1 is ENHRY and CDR2 is SYGVKD. The CDR3 has 17 residues. CDR3 sequence: CAISPGTSGGAYNEQFF. The CDR3 region has the DNA TGTGCCATCAGTCCCGGGACTAGCGGGGGGGCCTACAATGAGCAGTTCTTC.

The chain carries TRBV24-1 and TRBJ2-7; 9 bases agree with TRBD1. The CDR3 length is 14 residues. Germline CDR1 is KGHDR and CDR2 is SFDVKD. J lost 6 bases, V lost 3 bases, and 5 bases had no gene match. This CDR3 is CATSDVGQGGEQYF. The CDR3, as DNA: TGTGCCACCAGTGATGTGGGACAGGGCGGCGAGCAGTACTTC.

The rearrangement uses TRBV7-6 and TRBJ1-5, with D perhaps matching TRBD1 (6 bases). In germline, CDR1 is SGHVS, CDR2 FNYEAQ. V was clipped by 5 bases and J by 7 bases, with 21 bases between them. The CDR3 totals 16 residues. CDR3 nucleotides: TGTGCCAGCAGCGCAATCGCTGGGATACAGGGCCAGCCCCAGCATTTT. This encodes CASSAIAGIQGQPQHF. Full variable domain (outside the CDR3, taken from reference TRBV7-6 and TRBJ1-5): GAGVSQSPRYKVTKRGQDVALRCDPISGHVSLYWYRQALGQGPEFLTYFNYEAQQDKSGLPNDRFSAERPEGSISTLTIQRTEQRDSAMYRCASSAIAGIQGQPQHFGDGTRLSIL.

CDR3 sequence: CASSQRDTAYEQYF. The CDR3 DNA follows: TGTGCCAGCAGCCAACGGGACACTGCCTACGAGCAGTACTTC. The V gene is TRBV3-1 (or the pseudogene TRBV3-2), the J gene TRBJ2-7; tentative D call: TRBD1 (6 bases). Germline V CDR1 and CDR2: LGHDT, YNNKEL (reference sequence). The CDR3 is 14 amino acids. With 2 bases removed from V and 2 bases from J, the gap between germline ends came to 10 bases.

The rearrangement uses TRBV7-2 and TRBJ2-1, with TRBD2 identical over 7 bases. CDR1 and CDR2 (germline): SGHTA, FQGNSA. The CDR3 is 15 residues long. Unmatched junction bases numbered 9, after V lost 5 bases and J lost 5 bases. The CDR3 DNA follows: TGTGCCAGCAGCCGCAGGGAGGGTAGTGACAATGAGCAGTTCTTC. Its protein product is CASSRREGSDNEQFF.

CDR3: CASSLIRGTGELFF. The DNA of the CDR3 is TGTGCCAGCAGCTTAATTAGAGGCACCGGGGAGCTGTTTTTT. The chain employs TRBV7-2 and TRBJ2-2; D gene uncertain. Trimming took off 2 bases at V and 4 bases at J, with 8 bases between the two ends. This CDR3 is 14 amino acids long. CDR1 SGHTA and CDR2 FQGNSA come from the germline V gene.

V usage is TRBV7-2 and J usage is TRBJ2-1; TRBD1 agrees at 7 bases. Germline loops: CDR1 SGHTA, CDR2 FQGNSA. The CDR3 has 13 residues. Germline trimming cut 5 bases from V and 10 bases from J; bases unmatched to any gene: 8. The CDR3 DNA reads TGTGCCAGCAGCCGGGACAGTAAGCAGGAGCAGTTCTTC. Amino acid sequence: CASSRDSKQEQFF.

J is TRBJ2-1 and V is TRBV11-3; possibly TRBD1 for D (5 bases). Germline lookup yields CDR1 SGHNT and CDR2 YENEEA. The germline V and J ends were trimmed by 0 bases and 5 bases, with 14 bases remaining between them. The CDR3 contains 16 residues. The CDR3 region is CASSLEPQVGDNEQFF. DNA for the CDR3: TGTGCCAGCAGCTTAGAACCACAGGTTGGCGACAATGAGCAGTTCTTC.

The chain combines TRBV11-2 with TRBJ1-2; D call uncertain. This CDR3 spans 14 amino acids. The V gene's germline CDR1 is SGHAT and CDR2 FQNNGV. The ends were cut back, 2 bases at V and 3 bases at J, with 10 bases in the middle. CDR3 region: CASSLSVTYYGYTF. The DNA of the CDR3 is TGTGCCAGCAGCTTATCTGTCACTTACTATGGCTACACCTTC.